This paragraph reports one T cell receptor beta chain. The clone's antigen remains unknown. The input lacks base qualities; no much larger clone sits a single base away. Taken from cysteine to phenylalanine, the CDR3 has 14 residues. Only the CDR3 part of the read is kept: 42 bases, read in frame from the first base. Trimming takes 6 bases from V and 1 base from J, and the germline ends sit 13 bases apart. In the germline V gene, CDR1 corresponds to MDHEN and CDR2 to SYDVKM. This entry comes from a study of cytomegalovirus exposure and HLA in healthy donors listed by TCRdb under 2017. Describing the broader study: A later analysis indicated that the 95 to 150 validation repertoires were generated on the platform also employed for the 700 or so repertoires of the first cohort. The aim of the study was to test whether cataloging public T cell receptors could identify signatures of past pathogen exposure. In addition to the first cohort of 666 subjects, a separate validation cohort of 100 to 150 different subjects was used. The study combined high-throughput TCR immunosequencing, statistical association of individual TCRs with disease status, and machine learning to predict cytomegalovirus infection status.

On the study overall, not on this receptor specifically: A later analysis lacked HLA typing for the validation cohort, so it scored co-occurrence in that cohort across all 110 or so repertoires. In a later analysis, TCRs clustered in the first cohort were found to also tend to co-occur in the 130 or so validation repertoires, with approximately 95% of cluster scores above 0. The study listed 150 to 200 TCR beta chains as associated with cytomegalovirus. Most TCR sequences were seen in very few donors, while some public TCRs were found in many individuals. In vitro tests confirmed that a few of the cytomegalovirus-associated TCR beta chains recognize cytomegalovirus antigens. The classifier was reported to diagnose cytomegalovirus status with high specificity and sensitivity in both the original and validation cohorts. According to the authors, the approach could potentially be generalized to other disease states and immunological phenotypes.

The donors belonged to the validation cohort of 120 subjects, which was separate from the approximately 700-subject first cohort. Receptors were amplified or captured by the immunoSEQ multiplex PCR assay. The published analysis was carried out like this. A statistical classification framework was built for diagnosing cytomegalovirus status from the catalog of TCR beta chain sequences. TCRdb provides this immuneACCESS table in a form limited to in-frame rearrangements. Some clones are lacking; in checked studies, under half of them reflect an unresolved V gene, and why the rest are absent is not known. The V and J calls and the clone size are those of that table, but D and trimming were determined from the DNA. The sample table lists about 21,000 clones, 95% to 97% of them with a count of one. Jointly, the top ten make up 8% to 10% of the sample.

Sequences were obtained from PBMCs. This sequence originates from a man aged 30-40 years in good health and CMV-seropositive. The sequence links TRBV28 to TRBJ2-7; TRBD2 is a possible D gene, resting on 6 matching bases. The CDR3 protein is CASRGGAISYEQYF. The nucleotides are TGTGCCAGCAGGGGGGGAGCCATATCCTACGAGCAGTACTTC.